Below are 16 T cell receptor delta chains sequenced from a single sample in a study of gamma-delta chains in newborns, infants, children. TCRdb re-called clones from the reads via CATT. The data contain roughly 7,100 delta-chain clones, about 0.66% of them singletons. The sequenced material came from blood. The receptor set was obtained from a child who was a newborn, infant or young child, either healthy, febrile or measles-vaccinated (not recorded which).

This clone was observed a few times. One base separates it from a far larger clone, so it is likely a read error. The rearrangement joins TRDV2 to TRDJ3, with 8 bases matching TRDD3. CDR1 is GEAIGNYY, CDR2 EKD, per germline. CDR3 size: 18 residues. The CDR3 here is CACDTVGDGSRDTRQMFF. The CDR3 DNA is TGTGCCTGTGACACCGTGGGGGATGGCTCCCGGGACACCCGACAGATGTTTTTC.

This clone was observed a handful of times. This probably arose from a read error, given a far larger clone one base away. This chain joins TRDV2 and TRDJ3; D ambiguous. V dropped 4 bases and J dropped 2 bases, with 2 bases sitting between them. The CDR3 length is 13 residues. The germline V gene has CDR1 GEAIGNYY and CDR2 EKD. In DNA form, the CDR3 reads TGTGCCTGTGAGACCTGGGACACCCGACAGATGTTTTTC. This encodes CACETWDTRQMFF.

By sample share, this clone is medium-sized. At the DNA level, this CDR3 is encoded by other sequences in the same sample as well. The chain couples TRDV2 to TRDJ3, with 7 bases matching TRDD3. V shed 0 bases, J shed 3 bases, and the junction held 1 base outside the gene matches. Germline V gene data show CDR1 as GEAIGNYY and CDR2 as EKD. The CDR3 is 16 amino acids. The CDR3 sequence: CACDTVGDWDTRQMFF. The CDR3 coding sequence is TGTGCCTGTGACACCGTGGGGGACTGGGACACCCGACAGATGTTTTTC.

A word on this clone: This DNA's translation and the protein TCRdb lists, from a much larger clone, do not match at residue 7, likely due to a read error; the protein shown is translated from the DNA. CDR3 loop: CACDSTWGYSWDTRQMFF. The DNA for the CDR3 is TGTGCCTGTGACAGTACTTGGGGATACTCCTGGGACACCCGACAGATGTTTTTC. The genes are TRDV2 and TRDJ3; TRDD3 agrees at 7 bases. Trimming removed 2 bases from V and 0 bases from J; junction bases left unmatched: 6. The CDR3 loop spans 18 amino acids. CDR1 is GEAIGNYY, CDR2 EKD, per germline.

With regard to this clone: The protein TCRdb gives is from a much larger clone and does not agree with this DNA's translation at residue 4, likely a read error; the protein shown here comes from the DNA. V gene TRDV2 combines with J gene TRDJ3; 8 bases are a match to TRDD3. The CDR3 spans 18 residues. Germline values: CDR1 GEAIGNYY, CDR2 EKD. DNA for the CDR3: TGTGCCTGTAACACCGTGGGGGATGGCTCCTGGGACACCCGACAGATGTTTTTC. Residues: CACNTVGDGSWDTRQMFF.

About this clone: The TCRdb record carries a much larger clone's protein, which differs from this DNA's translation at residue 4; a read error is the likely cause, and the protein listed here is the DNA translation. The CDR3 nucleotides are TGTGCCTGTGGCACCGTGGGGGATACAGCACAACTCTTCTTT. Amino acid sequence: CACGTVGDTAQLFF. The chain employs TRDV2 and TRDJ2, with 8 bases fitting TRDD3. Germline-derived CDR1 and CDR2 are GEAIGNYY and EKD. CDR3 size: 14 residues.

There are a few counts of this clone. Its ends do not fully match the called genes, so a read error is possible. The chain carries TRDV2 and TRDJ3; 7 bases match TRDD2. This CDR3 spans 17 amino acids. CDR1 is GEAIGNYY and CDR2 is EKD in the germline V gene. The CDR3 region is CACDTPGPSWETRQMFF. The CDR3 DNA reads TGTGCCTGTGACACCCCAGGCCCTTCCTGGGAAACCCGACAAATGTTTTTC.

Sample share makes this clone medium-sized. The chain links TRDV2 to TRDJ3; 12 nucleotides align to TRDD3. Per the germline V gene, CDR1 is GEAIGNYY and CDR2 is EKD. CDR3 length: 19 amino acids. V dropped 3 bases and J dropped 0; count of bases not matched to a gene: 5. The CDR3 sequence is CACDDTGGYPSWDTRQMFF. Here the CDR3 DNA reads TGTGCCTGTGACGACACTGGGGGATACCCCTCCTGGGACACCCGACAGATGTTTTTC.

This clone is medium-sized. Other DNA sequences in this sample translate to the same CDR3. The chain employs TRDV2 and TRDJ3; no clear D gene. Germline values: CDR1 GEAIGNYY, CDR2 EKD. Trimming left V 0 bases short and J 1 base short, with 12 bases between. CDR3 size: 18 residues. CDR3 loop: CACDTVAGGSWDTRQMFF. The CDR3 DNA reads TGTGCCTGTGACACCGTTGCGGGCGGGTCCTGGGACACCCGACAGATGTTTTTC.

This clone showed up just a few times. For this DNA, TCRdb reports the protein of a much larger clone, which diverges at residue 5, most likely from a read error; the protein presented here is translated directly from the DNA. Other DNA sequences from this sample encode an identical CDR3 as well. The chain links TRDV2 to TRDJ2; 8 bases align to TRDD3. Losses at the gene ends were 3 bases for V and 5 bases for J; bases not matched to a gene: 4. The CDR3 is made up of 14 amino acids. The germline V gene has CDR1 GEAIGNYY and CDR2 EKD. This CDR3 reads CACDALGDTAQLFF. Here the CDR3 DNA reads TGTGCCTGTGACGCCTTGGGGGATACAGCACAACTCTTCTTT.

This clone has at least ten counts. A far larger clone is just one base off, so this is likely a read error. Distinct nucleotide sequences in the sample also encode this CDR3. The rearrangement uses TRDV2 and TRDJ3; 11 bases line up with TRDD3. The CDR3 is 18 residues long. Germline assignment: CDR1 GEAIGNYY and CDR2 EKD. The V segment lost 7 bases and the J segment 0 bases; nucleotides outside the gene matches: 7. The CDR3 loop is CACERLGDNSWDTRQMFF. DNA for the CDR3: TGTGCCTGCGAGCGACTGGGGGATAACTCCTGGGACACCCGACAGATGTTTTTC.

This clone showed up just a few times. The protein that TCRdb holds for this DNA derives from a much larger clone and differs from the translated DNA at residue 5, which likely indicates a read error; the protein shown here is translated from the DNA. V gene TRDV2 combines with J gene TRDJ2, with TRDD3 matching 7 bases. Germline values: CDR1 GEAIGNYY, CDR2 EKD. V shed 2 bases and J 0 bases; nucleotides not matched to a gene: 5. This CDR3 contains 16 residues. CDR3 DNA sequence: TGTGCCTGTGACATCGTAGGATACGCTTTGACAGCACAACTCTTCTTT. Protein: CACDIVGYALTAQLFF.

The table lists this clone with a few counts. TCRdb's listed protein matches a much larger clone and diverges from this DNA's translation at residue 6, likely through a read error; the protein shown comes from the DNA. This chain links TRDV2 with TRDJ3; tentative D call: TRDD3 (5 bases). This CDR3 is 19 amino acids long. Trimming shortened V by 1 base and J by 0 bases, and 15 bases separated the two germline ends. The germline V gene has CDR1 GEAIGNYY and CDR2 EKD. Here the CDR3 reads CACDTRGGRSSWDTRQMFF. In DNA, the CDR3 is TGTGCCTGTGACACTCGGGGGGGCAGAAGCTCCTGGGACACCCGACAGATGTTTTTC.

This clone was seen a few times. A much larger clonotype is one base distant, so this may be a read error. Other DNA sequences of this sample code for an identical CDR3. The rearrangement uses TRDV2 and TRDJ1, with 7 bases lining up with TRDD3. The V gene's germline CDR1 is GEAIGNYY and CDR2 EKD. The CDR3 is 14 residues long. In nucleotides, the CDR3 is TGTGCCTGTGACGCCCTGGGGGGCACCGATAAACTCATCTTC. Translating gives CACDALGGTDKLIF.

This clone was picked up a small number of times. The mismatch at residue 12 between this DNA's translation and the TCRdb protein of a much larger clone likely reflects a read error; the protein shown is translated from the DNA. This chain's CDR3 is CACDTVWDTRQTFF. The CDR3 DNA reads as TGTGCCTGTGATACGGTGTGGGACACCCGACAGACGTTTTTC. The chain couples TRDV2 to TRDJ3; D uncertain. This CDR3 comprises 14 residues. The V gene's germline CDR1 is GEAIGNYY and CDR2 EKD.

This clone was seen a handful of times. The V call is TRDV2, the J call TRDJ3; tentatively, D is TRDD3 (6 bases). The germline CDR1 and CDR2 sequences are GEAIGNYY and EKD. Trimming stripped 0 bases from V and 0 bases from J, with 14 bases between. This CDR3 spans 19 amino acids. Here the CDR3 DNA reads TGTGCCTGTGACACCGGGGGACCCCTTATCTCCTGGGACACCCGACAGATGTTTTTC. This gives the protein CACDTGGPLISWDTRQMFF.